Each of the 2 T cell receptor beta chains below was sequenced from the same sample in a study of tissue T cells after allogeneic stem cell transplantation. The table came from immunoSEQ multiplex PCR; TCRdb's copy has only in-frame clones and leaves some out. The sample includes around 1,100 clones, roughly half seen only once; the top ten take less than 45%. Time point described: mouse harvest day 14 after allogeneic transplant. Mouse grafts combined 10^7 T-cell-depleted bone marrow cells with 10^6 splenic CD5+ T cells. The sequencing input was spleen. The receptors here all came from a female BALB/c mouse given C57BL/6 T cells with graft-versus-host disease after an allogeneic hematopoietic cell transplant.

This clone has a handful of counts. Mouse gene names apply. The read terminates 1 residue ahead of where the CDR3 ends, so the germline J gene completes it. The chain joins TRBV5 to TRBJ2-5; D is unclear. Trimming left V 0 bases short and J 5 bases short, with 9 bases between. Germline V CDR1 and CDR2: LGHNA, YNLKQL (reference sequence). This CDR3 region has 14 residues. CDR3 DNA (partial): TGTGCCAGCAGCCAAGATAGGATGGGAGACACCCAGTAC. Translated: CASSQDRMGDTQY. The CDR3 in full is CASSQDRMGDTQYF.

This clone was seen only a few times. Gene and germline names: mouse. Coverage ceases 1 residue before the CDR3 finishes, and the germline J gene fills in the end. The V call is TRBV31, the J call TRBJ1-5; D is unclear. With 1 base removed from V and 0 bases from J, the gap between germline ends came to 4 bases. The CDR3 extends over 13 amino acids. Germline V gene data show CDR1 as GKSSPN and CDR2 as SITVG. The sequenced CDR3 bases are TGTGCCTGGAGTCATAATAACAACCAGGCTCCGCTT. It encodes CAWSHNNNQAPL. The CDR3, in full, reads CAWSHNNNQAPLF. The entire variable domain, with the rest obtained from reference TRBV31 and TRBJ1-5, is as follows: AQTIHQWPVAEIKAVGSPLSLGCTIKGKSSPNLYWYWQATGGTLQQLFYSITVGQVESVVQLNLSASRPKDDQFILSTEKLLLSHSGFYLCAWSHNNNQAPLFGEGTRLSVL.